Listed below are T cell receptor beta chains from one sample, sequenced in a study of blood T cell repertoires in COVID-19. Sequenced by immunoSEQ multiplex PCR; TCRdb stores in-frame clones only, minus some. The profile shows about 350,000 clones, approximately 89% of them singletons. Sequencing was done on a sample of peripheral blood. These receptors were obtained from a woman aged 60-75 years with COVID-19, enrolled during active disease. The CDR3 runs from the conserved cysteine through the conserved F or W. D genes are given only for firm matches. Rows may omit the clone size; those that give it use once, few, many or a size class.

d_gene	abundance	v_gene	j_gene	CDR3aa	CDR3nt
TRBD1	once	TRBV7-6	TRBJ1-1	CASSLRTGGGTEAFF	TGTGCCAGCAGCCTACGGACAGGGGGAGGAACTGAAGCTTTCTTT
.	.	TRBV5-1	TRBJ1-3	CASSLDPPGNTIYF	TGCGCCAGCAGCCTAGACCCCCCGGGAAACACCATATATTTT
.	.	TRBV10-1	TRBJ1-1	CASSEYPGNTEAFF	TGCGCCAGCAGTGAGTATCCGGGAAACACTGAAGCTTTCTTT
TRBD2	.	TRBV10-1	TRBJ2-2	CASSPGRGGGTGELFF	TGCGCCAGCTCCCCGGGACGGGGGGGAGGCACCGGGGAGCTGTTTTTT
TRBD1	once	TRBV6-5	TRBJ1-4	CASSYQGQGAVKLFF	TGTGCCAGCAGTTACCAGGGACAGGGGGCTGTAAAACTGTTTTTT
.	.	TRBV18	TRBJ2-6	CASSPTGTGANVLTF	TGTGCCAGCTCACCCACAGGGACTGGGGCCAACGTCCTGACTTTC
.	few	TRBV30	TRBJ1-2	CAWSVGGDGYTF	TGTGCCTGGAGTGTAGGGGGGGATGGCTACACCTTC
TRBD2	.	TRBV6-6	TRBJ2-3	CATRGGAIDTQYF	TGTGCCACACGGGGGGGGGCTATAGATACGCAGTATTTT
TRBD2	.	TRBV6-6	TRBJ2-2	CASINSGGAVGELFF	TGTGCCAGCATTAATAGCGGGGGGGCCGTCGGGGAGCTGTTTTTT
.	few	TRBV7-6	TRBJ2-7	CASSLVSVGGPYEQYF	TGTGCCAGCAGCTTAGTGAGTGTCGGGGGGCCCTACGAGCAGTACTTC
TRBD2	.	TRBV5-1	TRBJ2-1	CASSQGTSGVNEQFF	TGCGCCAGCAGCCAAGGGACTAGCGGGGTAAATGAGCAGTTCTTC
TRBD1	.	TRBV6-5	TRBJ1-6	CASSYGDRSSPLHF	TGTGCCAGCAGTTACGGGGACAGGAGTTCACCCCTCCACTTT
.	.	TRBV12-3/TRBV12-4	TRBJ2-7	CASSFGGAYEQYF	TGTGCCAGCAGTTTTGGCGGGGCCTACGAGCAGTACTTC
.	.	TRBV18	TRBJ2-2	CASLRRAGELFF	TGTGCCAGCCTTAGGAGGGCCGGGGAGCTGTTTTTT
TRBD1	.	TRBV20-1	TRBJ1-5	CSASVTGGSRQPQHF	TGCAGTGCTAGTGTGACAGGGGGCTCGAGACAGCCCCAGCATTTT
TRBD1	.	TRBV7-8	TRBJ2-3	CASNPTLGGVTDTQYF	TGTGCCAGCAACCCGACGTTAGGGGGCGTGACAGATACGCAGTATTTT
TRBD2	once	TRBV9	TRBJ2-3	CASSPGLAGSSSGADTQYF	TGTGCCAGCAGCCCGGGACTAGCGGGGTCCTCTAGTGGCGCAGATACGCAGTATTTT
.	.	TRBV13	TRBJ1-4	CASSAQANEKLFF	TGTGCCAGCAGTGCGCAAGCGAATGAAAAACTGTTTTTT
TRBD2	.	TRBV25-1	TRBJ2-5	CASLGGGASQETQYF	TGTGCCAGCCTCGGCGGGGGGGCCTCACAAGAGACCCAGTACTTC
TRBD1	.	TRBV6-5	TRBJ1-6	CASSYTRTGGSSPLHF	TGTGCCAGCAGTTACACTCGGACAGGGGGGAGTTCACCCCTCCACTTT
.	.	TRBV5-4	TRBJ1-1	CASSLAEGRNTEAFF	TGTGCCAGCAGCTTGGCGGAGGGGAGAAACACTGAAGCTTTCTTT
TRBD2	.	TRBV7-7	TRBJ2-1	CASSLVAGGSEQFF	TGTGCCAGCAGCTTAGTTGCGGGGGGGAGTGAGCAGTTCTTC
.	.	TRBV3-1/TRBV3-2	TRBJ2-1	CASSPRYNEQFF	TGTGCCAGCAGCCCCCGCTACAATGAGCAGTTCTTC
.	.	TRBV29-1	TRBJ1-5	CSVAGGRNQPQHF	TGCAGCGTTGCGGGGGGGCGCAATCAGCCCCAGCATTTT
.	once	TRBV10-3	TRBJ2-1	CAISDPTGRYEQFF	TGTGCCATCAGTGACCCCACAGGGAGATATGAGCAGTTCTTC
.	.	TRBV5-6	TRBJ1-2	CATPRKGFRDGYTF	TGTGCCACCCCAAGGAAGGGATTCAGGGATGGCTACACCTTC
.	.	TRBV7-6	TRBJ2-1	CASSLRPPGGSYNEQFF	TGTGCCAGCAGCTTACGCCCCCCCGGGGGCTCCTACAATGAGCAGTTCTTC
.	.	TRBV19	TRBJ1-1	CASRNLQGFTEAFF	TGTGCCAGTAGGAATTTACAGGGTTTCACTGAAGCTTTCTTT
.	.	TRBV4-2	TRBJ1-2	CASSQDLGGQDGYTF	TGTGCCAGCAGCCAAGATCTGGGGGGGCAGGATGGCTACACCTTC
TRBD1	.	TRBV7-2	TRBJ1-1	CASRPTPGQGYTEAFF	TGTGCCAGCAGACCTACTCCGGGACAGGGCTACACTGAAGCTTTCTTT
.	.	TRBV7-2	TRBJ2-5	CASSLGVERGTQYF	TGTGCCAGCAGCTTAGGAGTAGAGAGAGGGACCCAGTACTTC
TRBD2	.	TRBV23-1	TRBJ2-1	CASSQLGLAGGRHNEQFF	TGCGCCAGCAGTCAACTCGGACTAGCGGGGGGACGACACAATGAGCAGTTCTTC
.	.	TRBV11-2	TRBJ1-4	CASSLGQTGDEKLFF	TGTGCCAGCAGCTTAGGACAGACGGGAGATGAAAAACTGTTTTTT
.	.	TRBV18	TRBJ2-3	CASSFTVVTDTQYF	TGTGCCAGCTCCTTTACGGTGGTCACAGATACGCAGTATTTT
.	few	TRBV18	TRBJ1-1	CASSPRDTRNTEAFF	TGTGCCAGCTCACCACGGGACACCCGGAACACTGAAGCTTTCTTT
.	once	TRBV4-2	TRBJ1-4	CASSQVTAGTMEKLFF	TGTGCCAGCAGCCAAGTAACGGCAGGGACTATGGAAAAACTGTTTTTT
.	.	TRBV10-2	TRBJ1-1	CASSQTGNTEAFF	TGCGCCAGCAGCCAGACAGGGAACACTGAAGCTTTCTTT
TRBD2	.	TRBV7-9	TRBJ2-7	CASSLREGGLYEQYF	TGTGCCAGCAGCTTACGGGAGGGGGGCCTCTACGAGCAGTACTTC
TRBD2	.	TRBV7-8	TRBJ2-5	CASASPGLVPETQYF	TGTGCCAGCGCATCACCGGGACTAGTCCCGGAGACCCAGTACTTC
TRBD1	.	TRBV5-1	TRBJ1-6	CASSFWDREGSPLHF	TGCGCCAGCAGCTTTTGGGACAGGGAAGGTTCACCCCTCCACTTT
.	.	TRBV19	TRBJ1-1	CASSIGSRAEAFF	TGTGCCAGTAGTATCGGGAGCCGGGCTGAAGCTTTCTTT
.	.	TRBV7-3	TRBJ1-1	CASSPFRAWRRENTEAFF	TGTGCCAGCAGCCCTTTTAGAGCTTGGCGGCGGGAGAACACTGAAGCTTTCTTT
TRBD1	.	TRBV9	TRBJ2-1	CASSVEETGKDEQFF	TGTGCCAGCAGCGTAGAAGAGACAGGGAAAGATGAGCAGTTCTTC
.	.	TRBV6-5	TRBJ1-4	CASSYSVGGEKLFF	TGTGCCAGCAGTTACTCGGTCGGGGGTGAAAAACTGTTTTTT
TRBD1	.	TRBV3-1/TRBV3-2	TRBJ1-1	CASLGQLNTEAFF	TGTGCCAGCTTGGGACAGCTGAACACTGAAGCTTTCTTT
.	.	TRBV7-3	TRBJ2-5	CASSLDRETQYF	TGTGCCAGCAGCTTAGATCGGGAGACCCAGTACTTC
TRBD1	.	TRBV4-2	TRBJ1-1	CASSQQGGPEAFF	TGTGCCAGCAGCCAGCAGGGGGGTCCTGAAGCTTTCTTT
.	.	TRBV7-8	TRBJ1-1	CASSLTSLQRQALAEAFF	TGTGCCAGCAGCTTAACTTCCCTTCAGCGACAGGCATTAGCTGAAGCTTTCTTT
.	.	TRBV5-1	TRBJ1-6	CASSPAAGSFINSPLHF	TGCGCCAGCAGCCCAGCCGCGGGGTCCTTTATCAATTCACCCCTCCACTTT
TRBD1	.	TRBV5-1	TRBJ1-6	CASSLGDRASPPLHF	TGCGCCAGCAGCTTGGGAGACAGGGCCAGTCCACCCCTCCACTTT
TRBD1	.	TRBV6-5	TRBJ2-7	CASSSRDRGVYEQYF	TGTGCCAGCAGTTCCCGGGACAGGGGAGTCTACGAGCAGTACTTC
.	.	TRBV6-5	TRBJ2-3	CASRTLGVTDTQYF	TGTGCCAGCAGAACCCTCGGGGTCACAGATACGCAGTATTTT
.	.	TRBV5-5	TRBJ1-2	CASSLQDRSPNYGYTF	TGTGCCAGCAGCTTGCAGGACAGATCCCCTAACTATGGCTACACCTTC
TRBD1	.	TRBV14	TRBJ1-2	CASSQDRGRDGYTF	TGTGCCAGCAGCCAAGACAGGGGGCGGGATGGCTACACCTTC
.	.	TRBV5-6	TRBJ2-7	CASSWGDRHYEQYF	TGTGCCAGCAGCTGGGGGGACAGACACTACGAGCAGTACTTC